These 18 T cell receptor beta chains share one sample of origin, sequenced in a study of blood T cell repertoires in COVID-19. This table comes from immunoSEQ multiplex PCR, and its TCRdb copy is limited to in-frame clones, with some not included. The data show about 250,000 clones, about 90% seen once. The material sequenced was peripheral blood. These receptors all come from a man between 18 and 29 years old with active or convalescent COVID-19.

The chain joins TRBV10-2 to TRBJ2-7, with D possibly TRBD2 on 5 matching bases. This CDR3 is 15 amino acids long. With 3 bases removed from V and 2 bases from J, the gap between germline ends came to 14 bases. The germline V gene encodes CDR1 WSHSY and CDR2 SAAADI. CDR3 sequence reads: CASSETGGLAYEQYF. The CDR3 DNA is TGCGCCAGCAGTGAAACCGGAGGATTGGCCTACGAGCAGTACTTC.

The chain carries TRBV6-5 and TRBJ1-1, with 7 bases identical to TRBD1. With 2 bases clipped from V and 2 bases from J, the junction kept 2 bases outside the gene matches. The germline gives CDR1 MNHEY, CDR2 SVGAGI. This CDR3 contains 14 residues. CDR3 region: CASSYTGVNTEAFF. CDR3 coding DNA: TGTGCCAGCAGTTACACAGGGGTTAACACTGAAGCTTTCTTT.

The rearrangement links TRBV4-3 to TRBJ1-2; D is perhaps TRBD1 (5 bases). V lost 0 bases to trimming and J lost 3 bases, with 11 bases between them. There are 15 residues in the CDR3. Germline lookup yields CDR1 LGHNA and CDR2 YSLEER. The CDR3 nucleotides read TGCGCCAGCAGCCAAGATCCAGGGATTTACTATGGCTACACCTTC. Its protein product is CASSQDPGIYYGYTF.

The V call is TRBV12-3 or TRBV12-4, the J call TRBJ2-3; 9 nucleotides align to TRBD1. The CDR3 consists of 13 residues. The J segment lost 6 bases and the V segment lost 7 bases, leaving 5 bases of the junction unmatched. Written as DNA, the CDR3 is TGTGCCAGCACGAGGACAGGGGTGGATACGCAGTATTTT. Translation: CASTRTGVDTQYF.

The CDR3 bases are TGTGCCAGCAGTTACGGTAGGGGGCGAAATATTTCACCCCTCCACTTT. Translating it yields CASSYGRGRNISPLHF. The chain uses TRBV6-6 and TRBJ1-6; 7 bases are shared with TRBD1. Germline CDR1 reads MNHNY; CDR2 reads SVGAGI (reference sequence). V lost 2 bases, J lost 9 bases, and 10 bases stayed unmatched. The CDR3 extends over 16 amino acids.

The chain combines TRBV2 with TRBJ2-1, with 10 bases fitting TRBD2. The ends lost 8 bases at V and 6 bases at J; junction bases unmatched: 19. The CDR3 covers 18 residues. Germline assignment: CDR1 SNHLY and CDR2 FYNNEI. CDR3 in amino acids: CASGEPGLATTLPNEQFF. The CDR3 DNA is TGTGCCAGCGGCGAGCCGGGACTAGCGACTACCCTCCCCAATGAGCAGTTCTTC.

This clone was seen a few times. This chain uses TRBV28 with TRBJ1-5; the D gene is possibly TRBD1 (5 bases). CDR1 and CDR2 from the germline V gene are MDHEN and SYDVKM. The CDR3 sequence is 16 residues long. The V end was cut by 3 bases, the J end by 1 base, with 13 bases between. The CDR3 DNA follows: TGTGCCAGCAGTTTTTTAGCGGGGGACAGCAATCAGCCCCAGCATTTT. Translating it yields CASSFLAGDSNQPQHF.

The rearrangement links TRBV19 to TRBJ1-1; D is ambiguous. Trimming removed 6 bases at V and 7 bases at J, with 18 bases between. Germline assignment: CDR1 LNHDA and CDR2 SQIVND (reference sequence). The CDR3 is 14 amino acids. CDR3 nucleotides: TGTGCCAGTAGCCCACTGGCAGGAATGGGTGAAGCTTTCTTT. Amino acid sequence: CASSPLAGMGEAFF.

V gene TRBV6-6 combines with J gene TRBJ1-2, with a possible D match to TRBD1 (6 bases). CDR1 MNHNY and CDR2 SVGAGI come from the germline V gene (reference sequence). The CDR3 is 13 residues long. The V gene lost 2 bases and the J gene lost 7 bases, with 11 bases spanning the gap. CDR3 amino acids: CASSYRAQGGYTF. CDR3 sequence (DNA): TGTGCCAGCAGTTACAGGGCACAGGGTGGCTACACCTTC.

This chain links TRBV5-1 with TRBJ2-5, with a weak D call TRBD2 (5 bases). Deletions cut 8 bases from V and 0 bases from J, with 11 bases between. Germline CDR1 SGHRS, CDR2 YFSETQ. The CDR3 runs 13 residues. The CDR3 DNA is TGCGCCAGTCAAACGGGGTACCAAGAGACCCAGTACTTC. Encoded protein: CASQTGYQETQYF. The variable domain in full, completed from reference TRBV5-1 and TRBJ2-5, reads KAGVTQTPRYLIKTRGQQVTLSCSPISGHRSVSWYQQTPGQGLQFLFEYFSETQRNKGNFPGRFSGRQFSNSRSEMNVSTLELGDSALYLCASQTGYQETQYFGPGTRLLVL.

This chain uses TRBV24-1 with TRBJ1-5; 10 bases are shared with TRBD1. CDR1 is KGHDR and CDR2 is SFDVKD in the germline V gene. This CDR3 has 17 residues. V shed 3 bases, J shed 8 bases, and the junction held 12 bases outside the gene matches. CDR3: CATSDPNVGTGVEPQHF. The CDR3, as DNA: TGTGCCACCAGTGATCCCAATGTCGGGACAGGGGTGGAGCCCCAGCATTTT.

J is TRBJ1-3 and V is TRBV11-3; no definite D call. The CDR3 is made up of 14 amino acids. Trimming stripped 5 bases from V and 0 bases from J, with 8 bases between. Germline-derived CDR1 and CDR2 are SGHNT and YENEEA. The CDR3 region has the DNA TGTGCCAGCAGCAGCGGGGACTCTGGAAACACCATATATTTT. The encoded protein is CASSSGDSGNTIYF.

The rearrangement uses TRBV7-9 and TRBJ1-3; D call uncertain. Germline loops: CDR1 SEHNR, CDR2 FQNEAQ (reference sequence). The CDR3 has 15 amino acids. With 3 bases removed from V and 3 bases from J, the gap between germline ends came to 12 bases. The CDR3 DNA is TGTGCCAGCAGCTTGGACGGACTGATTGGAAACACCATATATTTT. This codes for CASSLDGLIGNTIYF.

The chain has TRBV5-1 and TRBJ1-4; D ambiguous. CDR1 is SGHRS and CDR2 is YFSETQ in the germline V gene. The CDR3 is 15 amino acids. The V gene lost 4 bases and the J gene lost 6 bases, with 16 bases spanning the gap. CDR3 nucleotide sequence: TGCGCCAGCAGCGCTCAGACCGGAGGTGATGAAAAACTGTTTTTT. Residues: CASSAQTGGDEKLFF.

The chain employs TRBV5-6 and TRBJ1-3, with a possible D match to TRBD1 (6 bases). CDR1 and CDR2 (germline): SGHDT, YYEEEE. This CDR3 region has 14 residues. V gave up 5 bases and J gave up 4 bases, with 13 bases separating them. The CDR3 sequence: CASSPRGPGNTIYF. The CDR3 DNA reads TGTGCCAGCAGTCCCAGGGGTCCGGGAAACACCATATATTTT.

The rearrangement uses TRBV28 and TRBJ1-2, with TRBD1 matching over 11 bases. After removal of 5 bases from V and 8 bases from J, the junction contained 10 bases not matched to a gene. This CDR3 contains 15 residues. Looked up from germline, CDR1 is MDHEN and CDR2 is SYDVKM. This CDR3 reads CASSHPDRGQLGYTF. The CDR3 nucleotides are TGTGCCAGCAGTCACCCGGACAGGGGGCAATTAGGCTACACCTTC.

The chain uses TRBV7-3 and TRBJ2-5; 11 bases are shared with TRBD2. V lost 3 bases, J lost 3 bases, and 3 bases stayed unmatched. CDR1 and CDR2 (germline): SGHTA, FQGTGA. This CDR3 is 15 amino acids long. The CDR3 DNA reads as TGTGCCAGCAGCTTCACTAGCGGGAGTAAAGAGACCCAGTACTTC. Its protein product is CASSFTSGSKETQYF.

This rearrangement joins TRBV3-1 (or the pseudogene TRBV3-2) to TRBJ2-1; TRBD2 matches 12 bases. Germline CDR1 and CDR2: LGHDT and YNNKEL (reference sequence). The CDR3 is made up of 16 amino acids. V was clipped by 4 bases and J by 9 bases; unmatched bases: 10. This CDR3 is CASSRRLAGASSEQFF. The CDR3 DNA follows: TGTGCCAGCAGCCGGAGACTAGCGGGGGCGTCAAGTGAGCAGTTCTTC.